The rows below give T cell receptor beta chains drawn from one sample of a study of beta chain features in type 1 diabetes. Using immunoSEQ multiplex PCR, the repertoire was profiled, and TCRdb retains in-frame clones only, with some absent. The sample comprises some 900,000 clones, 17% of which are singletons, and around 0.02% rests with the top ten. The sequenced material came from naive CD4+ T cells from blood. Source of these receptors: a woman aged 18-30 years in good health. Both conserved end residues are part of each CDR3. The D gene is left open where the match is weak. Size is omitted from some rows. Given values are once, few, many or a class for expanded clones.

V gene	J gene	clone size	D gene	CDR3 protein	CDR3 DNA
TRBV2	TRBJ2-7	NA	NA	CASSGVQGPNYEQYF	TGTGCCAGCAGTGGCGTTCAGGGACCCAACTACGAGCAGTACTTC
TRBV7-2	TRBJ2-7	few	TRBD1	CASSFSRGQGRYEQYF	TGTGCCAGCAGCTTTTCCAGGGGACAGGGGCGGTACGAGCAGTACTTC
TRBV28	TRBJ1-2	NA	NA	CASSSGIPPGYTF	TGTGCCAGCAGTTCCGGAATTCCACCAGGCTACACCTTC
TRBV5-1	TRBJ1-4	once	TRBD1	CASRTGISNEKLFF	TGCGCCAGCCGGACAGGGATCAGTAATGAAAAACTGTTTTTT
TRBV13	TRBJ2-3	few	NA	CASRAEGRSPDTQYF	TGTGCCAGCAGGGCTGAGGGCCGGTCCCCAGATACGCAGTATTTT
TRBV7-2	TRBJ2-1	few	NA	CASSPRGTGIAFGNEQFF	TGTGCCAGCAGCCCGAGGGGTACGGGTATTGCTTTTGGCAATGAGCAGTTCTTC
TRBV6-5	TRBJ2-5	NA	NA	CASSFSGYQETQYF	TGTGCCAGCAGCTTTAGCGGTTACCAAGAGACCCAGTACTTC
TRBV2	TRBJ2-5	NA	NA	CASSVVGETQYF	TGTGCCAGCAGTGTAGTGGGGGAGACCCAGTACTTC
TRBV6-5	TRBJ1-2	NA	TRBD1	CASSWTGGYGYTF	TGTGCCAGCAGTTGGACAGGTGGATATGGCTACACCTTC
TRBV18	TRBJ2-6	few	TRBD2	CASSPRTSGSLSGANVLTF	TGTGCCAGCTCCCCAAGGACTAGCGGGAGCCTCTCTGGGGCCAACGTCCTGACTTTC
TRBV23-1	TRBJ1-5	many	NA	CASSQDQPQHF	TGCGCCAGCAGTCAAGATCAGCCCCAGCATTTT
TRBV4-2	TRBJ1-4	few	TRBD1	CASSQDSPGTGDEKLFF	TGTGCCAGCAGCCAAGATTCCCCAGGGACAGGGGACGAAAAACTGTTTTTT
TRBV27	TRBJ2-1	few	NA	CASRRTAGNEQFF	TGTGCCAGCCGGAGGACTGCGGGCAATGAGCAGTTCTTC
TRBV20-1	TRBJ1-4	NA	NA	CSASSGEKLFF	TGCAGTGCTAGCTCGGGTGAAAAACTGTTTTTT
TRBV7-7	TRBJ2-5	few	NA	CASSFLRSGETQYF	TGTGCTAGCAGCTTTTTGAGGAGTGGGGAGACCCAGTACTTC
TRBV19	TRBJ1-5	few	TRBD1	CASTSRGLNQPQHF	TGTGCCAGTACTAGCAGGGGGCTCAATCAGCCCCAGCATTTT
TRBV6-5	TRBJ2-2	NA	TRBD2	CASREPNGGAGELFF	TGTGCCAGCAGGGAACCCAATGGGGGGGCCGGGGAGCTGTTTTTT
TRBV7-2	TRBJ1-5	NA	NA	CASSPGLGNQPQHF	TGTGCCAGCAGTCCAGGGTTGGGCAATCAGCCCCAGCATTTT
TRBV5-4	TRBJ2-1	few	TRBD2	CASSSAGLEGEQFF	TGTGCCAGCAGCTCGGCGGGACTAGAGGGTGAGCAGTTCTTC
TRBV5-1	TRBJ2-7	few	NA	CASSSLPYEQYF	TGCGCCAGCAGCTCCCTACCCTACGAGCAGTACTTC
TRBV10-3	TRBJ1-3	few	NA	CAISEPGGSGNTIYF	TGTGCCATCAGTGAACCTGGGGGCTCTGGAAACACCATATATTTT
TRBV19	TRBJ2-4	NA	TRBD1	CASRRTGQGDIQYF	TGTGCCAGTAGACGGACAGGCCAGGGTGACATTCAGTACTTC
TRBV27	TRBJ2-1	few	TRBD2	CASSTAGTSFSGEQFF	TGTGCCAGCAGTACAGCCGGGACTAGTTTTTCGGGTGAGCAGTTCTTC
TRBV19	TRBJ2-7	NA	TRBD2	CASSQQGTSGSYEQYF	TGTGCCAGTAGCCAGCAGGGGACTAGCGGGAGTTACGAGCAGTACTTC
TRBV28	TRBJ2-1	NA	TRBD2	CASSSRLAGGFNEQFF	TGTGCCAGCAGTTCCCGACTAGCGGGAGGGTTCAATGAGCAGTTCTTC
TRBV25-1	TRBJ1-3	few	TRBD1	CASSELDRTSGNTIYF	TGTGCCAGCAGTGAATTGGACAGGACGTCTGGAAACACCATATATTTT
TRBV4-3	TRBJ2-1	NA	NA	CASSQVAGSYNEQFF	TGCGCCAGCAGCCAAGTGGCAGGCTCCTACAATGAACAGTTCTTC
TRBV7-2	TRBJ1-1	few	NA	CASNHGPENTEAFF	TGTGCCAGCAACCATGGGCCCGAGAACACTGAAGCTTTCTTT
TRBV19	TRBJ2-6	NA	TRBD1	CASSDRGSGANVLTF	TGTGCCAGTAGCGACAGGGGCTCTGGGGCCAACGTCCTGACTTTC
TRBV6-5	TRBJ1-2	NA	NA	CASSAGTGRNYGYTF	TGTGCCAGCAGTGCCGGGACGGGAAGGAACTATGGCTACACCTTC
TRBV6-6	TRBJ2-2	NA	NA	CASRRTRTLGELFF	TGTGCCAGCAGACGGACCCGGACGTTAGGGGAGCTGTTTTTT
TRBV2	TRBJ2-3	NA	TRBD1	CASSADRVVSDTQYF	TGTGCCAGCAGTGCCGACAGGGTCGTGTCAGATACGCAGTATTTT
TRBV5-4	TRBJ2-2	NA	NA	CASSSETKRKRTGELFF	TGTGCCAGCAGCTCCGAGACTAAGCGGAAAAGAACCGGGGAGCTGTTTTTT
TRBV19	TRBJ2-5	few	NA	CASTPDGETQYF	TGTGCCAGTACTCCAGACGGGGAGACCCAGTACTTC
TRBV28	TRBJ2-3	few	TRBD2	CASRTSGSADTQYF	TGTGCCAGCAGGACTAGCGGGAGCGCAGATACGCAGTATTTT
TRBV5-4	TRBJ2-7	NA	TRBD1	CASSYDRGLNEQYF	TGTGCCAGCAGCTACGACAGGGGGCTAAACGAGCAGTACTTC
TRBV2	TRBJ2-1	NA	NA	CASSVPSRGDEQFF	TGTGCCAGCAGTGTGCCCTCCCGAGGGGATGAGCAGTTCTTC
TRBV30	TRBJ1-1	once	NA	CAWSVHPAAFF	TGTGCCTGGAGTGTACATCCGGCGGCTTTCTTT
TRBV28	TRBJ2-7	NA	NA	CASSLFGQAYEQYF	TGTGCCAGCAGTTTATTCGGTCAAGCCTACGAGCAGTACTTC
TRBV7-3	TRBJ1-1	NA	NA	CASSLERGRNTEAFF	TGTGCCAGCAGCTTAGAGAGGGGTCGGAACACTGAAGCTTTCTTT
TRBV28	TRBJ2-7	NA	NA	CASSLTWGSYEQYF	TGTGCCAGCAGTTTAACTTGGGGATCCTACGAGCAGTACTTC
TRBV5-1	TRBJ2-1	few	NA	CASSFLARTPNEQFF	TGCGCCAGCAGCTTCCTAGCGCGAACCCCCAATGAGCAGTTCTTC
TRBV7-9	TRBJ2-1	NA	TRBD1	CASSPTGTGSYNEQFF	TGTGCCAGCAGCCCAACCGGGACAGGGTCCTACAATGAGCAGTTCTTC
TRBV29-1	TRBJ2-2	NA	TRBD1	CSVEERKQGSWNTGELFF	TGCAGCGTTGAAGAGCGGAAACAGGGGTCGTGGAACACCGGGGAGCTGTTTTTT
TRBV29-1	TRBJ2-5	few	NA	CSSLALEETQYF	TGCAGCTCCCTTGCCCTAGAGGAGACCCAGTACTTC
TRBV4-1	TRBJ2-1	NA	TRBD2	CASSQLRRVAGGTLSYNEQFF	TGCGCCAGCAGTCAACTCAGGCGGGTAGCGGGAGGCACCCTCTCCTACAATGAGCAGTTCTTC
TRBV7-2	TRBJ1-1	NA	TRBD1	CASSYVGQVNTEAFF	TGTGCCAGCAGCTACGTCGGACAGGTGAACACTGAAGCTTTCTTT
TRBV4-2	TRBJ2-3	NA	NA	CASSQDGRNTDTQYF	TGTGCCAGCAGCCAAGATGGGAGGAACACAGATACGCAGTATTTT
TRBV4-3	TRBJ2-2	few	NA	CASSQRQGGTGELFF	TGCGCCAGCAGCCAACGGCAGGGCGGTACCGGGGAGCTGTTTTTT
TRBV7-2	TRBJ2-6	NA	NA	CASSKRGGSGANVLTF	TGTGCCAGCAGCAAACGAGGGGGCTCTGGGGCCAACGTCCTGACTTTC
TRBV6-6	TRBJ2-1	few	NA	CASSYTVTSLYNEQFF	TGTGCCAGCAGTTACACGGTAACCAGCCTCTACAATGAGCAGTTCTTC
TRBV5-1	TRBJ2-2	few	NA	CASSLFGATGGELFF	TGCGCCAGCAGCTTGTTTGGGGCGACGGGCGGGGAGCTGTTTTTT
TRBV7-2	TRBJ2-7	NA	TRBD2	CASSSMSGSPYEQYF	TGTGCCAGCAGCTCGATGAGCGGGAGTCCCTACGAGCAGTACTTC
TRBV9	TRBJ2-2	few	NA	CASSRHRVSPTGELFF	TGTGCCAGCAGCAGGCACAGGGTATCCCCCACCGGGGAGCTGTTTTTT